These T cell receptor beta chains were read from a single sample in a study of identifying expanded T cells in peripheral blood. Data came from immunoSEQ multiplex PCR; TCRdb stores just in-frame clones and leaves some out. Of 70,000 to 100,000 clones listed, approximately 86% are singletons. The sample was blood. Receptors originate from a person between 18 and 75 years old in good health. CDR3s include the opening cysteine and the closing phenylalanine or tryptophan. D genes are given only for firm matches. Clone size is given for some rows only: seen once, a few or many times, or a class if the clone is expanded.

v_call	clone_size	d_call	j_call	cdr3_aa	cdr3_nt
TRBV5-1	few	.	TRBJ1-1	CASSLNPDGTEAFF	TGCGCCAGCAGCTTGAATCCCGACGGCACTGAAGCTTTCTTT
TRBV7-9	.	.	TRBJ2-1	CASTTLGSNEQFF	TGTGCCAGCACTACGTTAGGGTCCAATGAGCAGTTCTTC
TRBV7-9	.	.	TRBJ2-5	CASSLNLQGRETQYF	TGTGCCAGCAGCTTGAACCTTCAGGGCCGTGAGACCCAGTACTTC
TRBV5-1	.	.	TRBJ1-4	CASSRDLAAHNEKLFF	TGCGCCAGCAGCCGGGATCTGGCAGCTCATAATGAAAAACTGTTTTTT
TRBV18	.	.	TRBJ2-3	CASSPTSTDTQYF	TGTGCCAGCTCACCAACGAGCACAGATACGCAGTATTTT
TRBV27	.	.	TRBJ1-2	CASSFYLTGPYTF	TGTGCCAGCAGTTTCTATTTGACAGGCCCCTATACCTTC
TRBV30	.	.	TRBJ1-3	CATAPSSGNTIYF	TGTGCCACCGCCCCGAGCTCTGGAAACACCATATATTTT
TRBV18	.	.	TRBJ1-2	CASSPTLREYYTF	TGTGCCAGCTCACCAACCCTCAGGGAATACTACACCTTC
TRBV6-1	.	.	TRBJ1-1	CAHGGQSLNTEAFF	TGTGCCCACGGTGGACAGTCACTAAACACTGAAGCTTTCTTT
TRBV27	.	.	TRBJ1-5	CASRFRDGQPQHF	TGTGCCAGCAGATTTCGGGACGGTCAGCCCCAGCATTTT
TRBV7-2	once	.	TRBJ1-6	CASSKGGTSGSPLHF	TGTGCCAGCAGTAAAGGGGGGACTAGCGGTTCACCCCTCCACTTT
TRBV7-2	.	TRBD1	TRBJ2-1	CASSPGVGTGNNEQFF	TGTGCCAGCAGCCCCGGGGTGGGGACAGGGAACAATGAGCAGTTCTTC
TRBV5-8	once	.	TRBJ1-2	CASSLGGWDGYTF	TGTGCCAGCAGCTTAGGGGGATGGGATGGCTACACCTTC
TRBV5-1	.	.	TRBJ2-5	CASTLRRVEAAETQYF	TGCGCCAGCACCCTACGGCGGGTTGAGGCTGCAGAGACCCAGTACTTC
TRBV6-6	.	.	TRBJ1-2	CASSYGHSYGYTF	TGTGCCAGCAGTTACGGGCACAGCTATGGCTACACCTTC
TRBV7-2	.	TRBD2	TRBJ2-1	CASSLASSGASYNEQFF	TGTGCCAGCAGCTTAGCGTCTAGCGGGGCCTCCTACAATGAGCAGTTCTTC
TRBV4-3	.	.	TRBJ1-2	CASNPNRGEAHLNYGYTF	TGCGCCAGCAACCCCAATAGGGGGGAGGCCCACCTTAACTATGGCTACACCTTC
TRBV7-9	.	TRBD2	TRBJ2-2	CASSYGLAGGPNTGELFF	TGTGCCAGCAGCTACGGACTAGCGGGGGGACCGAACACCGGGGAGCTGTTTTTT
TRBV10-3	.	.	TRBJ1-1	CAISEPDSGDTEAFF	TGTGCCATCAGCGAGCCCGACAGTGGGGACACTGAAGCTTTCTTT
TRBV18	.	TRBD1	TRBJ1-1	CASSPQGPGTEAFF	TGTGCCAGCTCGCCACAGGGGCCGGGCACTGAAGCTTTCTTT
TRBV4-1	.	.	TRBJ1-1	CASSQAQNRNTEAFF	TGCGCCAGCAGCCAAGCCCAAAACAGGAACACTGAAGCTTTCTTT
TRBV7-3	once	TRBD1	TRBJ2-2	CASSSRGQGNTGELFF	TGTGCCAGCAGCTCGCGAGGACAGGGGAACACCGGGGAGCTGTTTTTT
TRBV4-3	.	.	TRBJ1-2	CASSQDWVRQSVYGYTF	TGCGCCAGCAGCCAAGATTGGGTCAGGCAAAGCGTCTATGGCTACACCTTC
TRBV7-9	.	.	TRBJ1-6	CASSPDQLRPLHF	TGTGCCAGCAGCCCCGACCAACTGAGGCCCCTCCACTTT
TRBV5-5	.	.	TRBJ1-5	CASSLGGPNQPQHF	TGTGCCAGCAGCTTGGGGGGCCCGAATCAGCCCCAGCATTTT
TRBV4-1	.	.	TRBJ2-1	CASSVGSGYNEQFF	TGCGCCAGCTCGGTGGGGTCAGGGTACAATGAGCAGTTCTTC
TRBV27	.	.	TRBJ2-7	CATSWGYEQYF	TGTGCCACCTCCTGGGGTTACGAGCAGTACTTC
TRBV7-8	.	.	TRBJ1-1	CASSLQENTEAFF	TGTGCCAGCAGCTTGCAGGAGAACACTGAAGCTTTCTTT
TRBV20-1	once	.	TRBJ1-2	CSASPDYGYTF	TGCAGTGCTAGTCCGGACTATGGCTACACCTTC
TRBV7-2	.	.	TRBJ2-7	CASSRDGDSYEQYF	TGTGCCAGCAGCCGGGACGGCGACTCCTACGAGCAGTACTTC
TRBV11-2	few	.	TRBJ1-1	CASTRYTEAFF	TGTGCCAGCACGAGGTACACTGAAGCTTTCTTT
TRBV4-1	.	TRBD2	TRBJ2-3	CASSRSPSGGDTDTQYF	TGCGCCAGCAGCCGTTCCCCTAGCGGGGGGGACACAGATACGCAGTATTTT
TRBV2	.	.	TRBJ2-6	CASSLSWANVLTF	TGTGCCAGCAGTCTCAGCTGGGCCAACGTCCTGACTTTC